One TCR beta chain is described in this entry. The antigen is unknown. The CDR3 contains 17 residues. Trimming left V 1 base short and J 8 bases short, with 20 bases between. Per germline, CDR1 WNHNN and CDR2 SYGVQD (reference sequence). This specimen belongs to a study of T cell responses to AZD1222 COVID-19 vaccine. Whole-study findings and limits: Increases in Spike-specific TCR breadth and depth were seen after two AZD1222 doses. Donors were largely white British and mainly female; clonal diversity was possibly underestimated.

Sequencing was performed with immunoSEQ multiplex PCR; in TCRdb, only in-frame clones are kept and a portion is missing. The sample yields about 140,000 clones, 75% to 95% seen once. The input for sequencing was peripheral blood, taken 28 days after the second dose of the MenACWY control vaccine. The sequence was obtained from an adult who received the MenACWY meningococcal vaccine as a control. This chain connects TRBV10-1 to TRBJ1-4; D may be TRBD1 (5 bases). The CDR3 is CASSEFPRAGPLEKLFF. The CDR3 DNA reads TGCGCCAGCAGTGAGTTTCCCAGGGCAGGGCCGTTGGAAAAACTGTTTTTT.